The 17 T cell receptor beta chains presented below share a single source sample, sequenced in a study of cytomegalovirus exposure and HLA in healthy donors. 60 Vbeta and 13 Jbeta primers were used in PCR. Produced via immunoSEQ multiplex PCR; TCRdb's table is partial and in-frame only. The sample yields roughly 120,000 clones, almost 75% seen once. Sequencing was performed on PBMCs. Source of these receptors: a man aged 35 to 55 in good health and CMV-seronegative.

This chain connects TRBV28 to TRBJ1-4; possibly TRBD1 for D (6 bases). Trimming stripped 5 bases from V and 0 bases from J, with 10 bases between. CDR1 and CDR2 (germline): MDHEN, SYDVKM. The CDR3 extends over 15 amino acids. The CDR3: CASSLRGTTNEKLFF. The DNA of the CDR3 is TGTGCCAGCAGTCTCAGGGGAACAACTAATGAAAAACTGTTTTTT.

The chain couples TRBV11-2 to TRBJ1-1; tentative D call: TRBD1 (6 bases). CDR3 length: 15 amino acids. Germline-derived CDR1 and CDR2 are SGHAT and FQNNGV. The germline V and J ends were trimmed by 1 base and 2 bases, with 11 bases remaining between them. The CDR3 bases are TGTGCCAGCAGCTTAGGACAGGCCTTTAACACTGAAGCTTTCTTT. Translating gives CASSLGQAFNTEAFF.

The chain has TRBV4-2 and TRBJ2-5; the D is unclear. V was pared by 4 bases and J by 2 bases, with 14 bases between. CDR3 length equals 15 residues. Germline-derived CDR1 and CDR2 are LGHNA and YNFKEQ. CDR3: CASSPELARQETQYF. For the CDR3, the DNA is TGTGCCAGCAGCCCGGAATTAGCAAGGCAAGAGACCCAGTACTTC.

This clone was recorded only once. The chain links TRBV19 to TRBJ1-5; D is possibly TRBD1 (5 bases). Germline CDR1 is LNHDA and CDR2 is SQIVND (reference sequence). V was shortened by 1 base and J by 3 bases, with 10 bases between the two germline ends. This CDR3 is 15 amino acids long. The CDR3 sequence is CASSIGQPLNQPQHF. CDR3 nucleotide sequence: TGTGCCAGTAGTATAGGACAGCCCCTCAATCAGCCCCAGCATTTT.

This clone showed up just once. CDR3 DNA sequence: TGTGCCAGTAGTATCTTGGGGGAGGGCAATCAGCCCCAGCATTTT. Protein product: CASSILGEGNQPQHF. This rearrangement joins TRBV19 to TRBJ1-5, with a weak D call TRBD1 (5 bases). V was cut by 3 bases and J by 2 bases, with 11 bases left in between. The germline gives CDR1 LNHDA, CDR2 SQIVND (reference sequence). The CDR3 covers 15 residues. The whole variable domain, filled in from reference TRBV19 and TRBJ1-5, reads DGGITQSPKYLFRKEGQNVTLSCEQNLNHDAMYWYRQDPGQGLRLIYYSQIVNDFQKGDIAEGYSVSREKKESFPLTVTSAQKNPTAFYLCASSILGEGNQPQHFGDGTRLSIL.

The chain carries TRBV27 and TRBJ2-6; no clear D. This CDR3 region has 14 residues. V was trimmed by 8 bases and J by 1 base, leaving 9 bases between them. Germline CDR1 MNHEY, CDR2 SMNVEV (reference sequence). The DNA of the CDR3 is TGTGCCAGCTTAGAAACTTCTGGGGCCAACGTCCTGACTTTC. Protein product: CASLETSGANVLTF.

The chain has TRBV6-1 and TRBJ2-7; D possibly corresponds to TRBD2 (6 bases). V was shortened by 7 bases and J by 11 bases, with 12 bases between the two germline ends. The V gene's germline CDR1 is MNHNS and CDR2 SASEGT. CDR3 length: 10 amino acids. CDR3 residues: CASNEGGKYF. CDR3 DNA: TGTGCCAGCAACGAGGGCGGGAAGTACTTC.

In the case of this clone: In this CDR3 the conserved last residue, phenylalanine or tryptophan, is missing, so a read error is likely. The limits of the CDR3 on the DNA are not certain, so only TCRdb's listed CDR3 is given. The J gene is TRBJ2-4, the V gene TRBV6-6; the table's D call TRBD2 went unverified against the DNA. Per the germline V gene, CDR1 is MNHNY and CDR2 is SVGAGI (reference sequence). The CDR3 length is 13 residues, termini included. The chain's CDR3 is CASSYDRTSGGRY.

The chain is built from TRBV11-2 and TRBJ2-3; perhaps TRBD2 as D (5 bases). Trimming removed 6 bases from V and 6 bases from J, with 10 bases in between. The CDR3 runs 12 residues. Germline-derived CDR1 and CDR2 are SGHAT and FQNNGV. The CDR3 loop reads CASRRGIDTQYF. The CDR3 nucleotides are TGTGCCAGCAGACGGGGTATCGATACGCAGTATTTT.

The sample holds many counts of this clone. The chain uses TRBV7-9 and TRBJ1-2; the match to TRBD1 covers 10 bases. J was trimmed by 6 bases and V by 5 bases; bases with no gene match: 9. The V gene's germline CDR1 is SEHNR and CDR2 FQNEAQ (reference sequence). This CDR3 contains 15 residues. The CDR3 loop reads CASSGDRGRRDGYTF. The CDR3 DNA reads TGTGCCAGCAGCGGGGACAGGGGAAGGCGGGATGGCTACACCTTC. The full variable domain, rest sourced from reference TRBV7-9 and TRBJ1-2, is DTGVSQNPRHKITKRGQNVTFRCDPISEHNRLYWYRQTLGQGPEFLTYFQNEAQLEKSRLLSDRFSAERPKGSFSTLEIQRTEQGDSAMYLCASSGDRGRRDGYTFGSGTRLTVV.

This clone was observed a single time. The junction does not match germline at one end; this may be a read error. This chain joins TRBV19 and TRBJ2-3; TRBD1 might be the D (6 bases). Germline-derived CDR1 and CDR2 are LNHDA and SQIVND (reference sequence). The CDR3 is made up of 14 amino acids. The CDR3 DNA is TGTGCCAGTACTATACAGGGCGGCACAGATACGCAGTATTTT. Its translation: CASTIQGGTDTQYF. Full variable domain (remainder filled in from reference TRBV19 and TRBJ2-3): DGGITQSPKYLFRKEGQNVTLSCEQNLNHDAMYWYRQDPGQGLRLIYYSQIVNDFQKGDIAEGYSVSREKKESFPLTVTSAQKNPTAFYLCASTIQGGTDTQYFGPGTRLTVL.

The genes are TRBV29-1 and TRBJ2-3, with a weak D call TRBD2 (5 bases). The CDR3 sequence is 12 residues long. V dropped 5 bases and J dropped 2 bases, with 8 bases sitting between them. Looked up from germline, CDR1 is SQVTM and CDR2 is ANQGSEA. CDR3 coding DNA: TGCAGCGTTTTCGGGGTCACAGATACGCAGTATTTT. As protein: CSVFGVTDTQYF.

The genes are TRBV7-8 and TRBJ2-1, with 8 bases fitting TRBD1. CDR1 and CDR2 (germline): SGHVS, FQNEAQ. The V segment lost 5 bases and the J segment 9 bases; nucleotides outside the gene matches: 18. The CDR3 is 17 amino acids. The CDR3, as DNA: TGTGCCAGCAGCGCCCGAGCCCGTGCAGGGGGCTTCACTGAGCAGTTCTTC. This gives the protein CASSARARAGGFTEQFF.

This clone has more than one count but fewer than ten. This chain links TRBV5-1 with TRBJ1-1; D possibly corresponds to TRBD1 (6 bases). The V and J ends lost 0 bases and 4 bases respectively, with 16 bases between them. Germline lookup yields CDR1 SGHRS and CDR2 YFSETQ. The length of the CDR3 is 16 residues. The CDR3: CASSLGAGATVTEAFF. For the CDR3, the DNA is TGCGCCAGCAGCTTGGGGGCGGGGGCGACGGTCACTGAAGCTTTCTTT.

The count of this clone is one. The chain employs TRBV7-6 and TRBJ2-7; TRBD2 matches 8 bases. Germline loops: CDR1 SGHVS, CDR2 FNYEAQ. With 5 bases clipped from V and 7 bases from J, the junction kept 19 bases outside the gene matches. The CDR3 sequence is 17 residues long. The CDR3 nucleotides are TGTGCCAGCAGCCAAATCGGGGGGGCTGGCACGGTAAGGGAGCAGTACTTC. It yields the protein CASSQIGGAGTVREQYF.

In nucleotides, the CDR3 is TGTGCCAGCTCACCACCAGGGGCAGATACGCAGTATTTT. Its protein is CASSPPGADTQYF. This chain connects TRBV18 to TRBJ2-3, with D possibly matching TRBD1 (5 bases). Trimming removed 0 bases at V and 4 bases at J, with 5 bases between. Per germline, CDR1 KGHSH and CDR2 LQKENI. This CDR3 has 13 amino acids. Drawing the rest from reference TRBV18 and TRBJ2-3, the complete variable domain is NAGVMQNPRHLVRRRGQEARLRCSPMKGHSHVYWYRQLPEEGLKFMVYLQKENIIDESGMPKERFSAEFPKEGPSILRIQQVVRGDSAAYFCASSPPGADTQYFGPGTRLTVL.

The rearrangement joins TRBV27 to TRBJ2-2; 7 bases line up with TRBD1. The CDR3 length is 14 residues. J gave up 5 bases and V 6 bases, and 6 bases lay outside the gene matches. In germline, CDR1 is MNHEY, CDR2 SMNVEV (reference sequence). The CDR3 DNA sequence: TGTGCCAGCAGCGGGGACAGAATGACCGGGGAGCTGTTTTTT. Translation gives CASSGDRMTGELFF.